This passage covers 27 T cell receptor beta chains from one sample sequenced in a study of T cell clonality in common variable immunodeficiency. For these receptors, no antigen is known. Study findings and constraints: Reportedly, TCR beta sequences from common variable immunodeficiency showed fewer deletions and N-nucleotide insertions.

The protocol was immunoSEQ multiplex PCR, while the TCRdb copy is restricted to in-frame clones and leaves out a portion. The sample was found to contain tens of thousands of clones, and every one recurs. Sequenced input: peripheral blood mononuclear cells. All receptors derive from a human donor with common variable immunodeficiency.

This clone was seen many times. The read falls 3 residues short of the CDR3 end, and the missing part is taken from the germline J gene. This chain joins TRBV9 and TRBJ1-1; no clear D. CDR1 and CDR2 (germline): SGDLS, YYNGEE. The length of the CDR3 is 14 residues. Trimming cost V 0 bases and J 4 bases, with 10 bases left between them. CDR3 bases read: TGTGCCAGCAGCGTAGAGCCTTCCTCCACTGAA. It translates to CASSVEPSSTE. The whole CDR3 protein reads CASSVEPSSTEAFF.

In its sample, this clone was seen many times. The read gets to within 3 residues of the CDR3 end, and the germline J gene fills in the rest. This sequence joins TRBV2 and TRBJ2-1; 7 nucleotides agree with TRBD1. V was pared by 7 bases and J by 6 bases, with 6 bases of the junction left unmatched. Germline CDR1 SNHLY, CDR2 FYNNEI. The CDR3 runs to 13 residues. The CDR3 protein is CASKGQEPNEQFF. The CDR3 DNA, read in part, is TGTGCCAGCAAAGGACAGGAACCCAATGAG.

This clone appeared many times. The CDR3 end falls 3 residues outside the read, so it is completed with the germline J gene. The J gene is TRBJ2-5, the V gene TRBV4-2, with D possibly being TRBD2 (5 bases). Germline V CDR1 and CDR2: LGHNA, YNFKEQ. The CDR3 runs 14 residues. V lost 0 bases and J lost 5, with 10 bases in between. CDR3 region: CASSQETGGETQYF. CDR3 DNA (partial): TGTGCCAGCAGCCAAGAGACGGGCGGGGAGACC.

This clone has a count of ten or more. The missing CDR3 end, 3 residues past where the read stops, is filled in from the germline J gene. V gene TRBV7-2 combines with J gene TRBJ1-2; D is ambiguous. Trimming took off 3 bases at V and 5 bases at J, with 7 bases between the two ends. CDR1 and CDR2 from the germline V gene are SGHTA and FQGNSA. This CDR3 comprises 12 residues. Here the CDR3 reads CASSLTTYGYTF. The DNA read from the CDR3 is TGTGCCAGCAGCTTGACTACATATGGC.

This clone was observed at least ten times. The CDR3 is cut off 3 residues early in the read; its end comes from the germline J gene. The V and J genes are TRBV5-1 and TRBJ2-5; a weak D match, TRBD2 (5 bases). The germline CDR1 and CDR2 sequences are SGHRS and YFSETQ. Trimming left V 2 bases short and J 3 bases short, with 8 bases between. The CDR3 loop spans 13 amino acids. CDR3 bases read: TGCGCCAGCAGCTTCACAGCGGAAGAGACC. Amino acids: CASSFTAEET. The whole CDR3 region reads CASSFTAEETQYF.

At least ten counts were recorded for this clone. The read terminates 3 residues ahead of where the CDR3 ends, so the germline J gene completes it. The rearrangement uses TRBV18 and TRBJ2-7; TRBD1 is a possible D gene (6 bases). The CDR3 totals 14 residues. V lost 4 bases and J lost 1, with 11 bases in between. The germline gives CDR1 KGHSH, CDR2 LQKENI. CDR3 DNA, as far as it was read: TGTGCCAGCTCACGCGCGGACAGATCCTACGAG. Translated, it gives CASSRADRSYE. The whole CDR3 protein is CASSRADRSYEQYF.

This clone was observed many times. The read is 3 residues too short to cover the CDR3 end, so that end is filled in from the germline J gene. The chain combines TRBV5-1 with TRBJ2-5; 10 bases align to TRBD2. Trimming removed 3 bases from V and 4 bases from J; junction bases left unmatched: 9. Looked up from germline, CDR1 is SGHRS and CDR2 is YFSETQ. The CDR3 is 16 amino acids. CDR3 bases read: TGCGCCAGCAGCTGGGATAGCGGGGGGCTGGGAGAGACC. Translation gives CASSWDSGGLGET. The entire CDR3 reads CASSWDSGGLGETQYF. The full variable domain, rest sourced from reference TRBV5-1 and TRBJ2-5, is KAGVTQTPRYLIKTRGQQVTLSCSPISGHRSVSWYQQTPGQGLQFLFEYFSETQRNKGNFPGRFSGRQFSNSRSEMNVSTLELGDSALYLCASSWDSGGLGETQYFGPGTRLLVL.

In its sample, this clone was seen many times. The CDR3 end lies 3 residues beyond the end of the read and is filled in from the germline J gene. This chain uses TRBV11-2 with TRBJ2-7; no firm D call. The V end was cut by 1 base, the J end by 1 base, with 8 bases between. CDR3 length equals 14 residues. The germline V gene has CDR1 SGHAT and CDR2 FQNNGV. The CDR3 spells CASSLVRSSYEQYF. CDR3 DNA (partial): TGTGCCAGCAGCTTAGTTCGGTCATCCTACGAG.

At least ten counts were recorded for this clone. The DNA read from the CDR3 is TGCGCCAGCAGCACGATCGACAGTGACAATGAG. This encodes CASSTIDSDNE. The entire CDR3 reads CASSTIDSDNEQFF. J is TRBJ2-1 and V is TRBV5-1; a weak D match, TRBD1 (5 bases). The sequenced fragment ends 3 residues before the CDR3 boundary, so the rest is inferred from the germline J gene. Germline assignment: CDR1 SGHRS and CDR2 YFSETQ. The V and J ends lost 4 bases and 5 bases respectively, with 13 bases between them. This CDR3 comprises 14 residues.

This clone was seen many times. Sequencing ends 3 residues short of the CDR3 end; the germline J gene provides the rest. J is TRBJ2-7 and V is TRBV7-2, with TRBD2 identical over 7 bases. Germline CDR1 and CDR2: SGHTA and FQGNSA. The V segment lost 6 bases and the J segment 3 bases; nucleotides outside the gene matches: 8. The CDR3 is made up of 14 amino acids. CDR3 bases read: TGTGCCAGCAGTACACAGTCGGGGGGCTACGAG. Its protein product is CASSTQSGGYE. Given in full, the CDR3 is CASSTQSGGYEQYF.

This clone was seen many times. Read data end 3 residues before the CDR3 end; the end is taken from the germline J gene. V usage is TRBV20-1 and J usage is TRBJ1-5, with 7 positions matching TRBD1. Looked up from germline, CDR1 is DFQATT and CDR2 is SNEGSKA (reference sequence). The CDR3 totals 14 residues. V was clipped by 3 bases and J by 3 bases; unmatched bases: 5. This CDR3 is CSARGDRVNQPQHF. The part of the CDR3 DNA that was read is TGCAGTGCTAGGGGAGACAGGGTCAATCAGCCC.

This clone came up many times. The sequence runs out 3 residues before the end of the CDR3; the remainder is reconstructed from the germline J gene. The gene calls are TRBV2 and TRBJ1-3; D possibly corresponds to TRBD1 (6 bases). V shed 4 bases and J shed 1 base, with 14 bases lying between them. The germline V gene encodes CDR1 SNHLY and CDR2 FYNNEI. The CDR3 extends over 16 amino acids. The CDR3 bases that were read are TGTGCCAGCAGTGTCCGCCACACAGGGTCTGGAAACACC. It specifies CASSVRHTGSGNT. The whole CDR3 sequence is CASSVRHTGSGNTIYF. Filled out from reference TRBV2 and TRBJ1-3, the complete variable domain reads EPEVTQTPSHQVTQMGQEVILRCVPISNHLYFYWYRQILGQKVEFLVSFYNNEISEKSEIFDDQFSVERPDGSNFTLKIRSTKLEDSAMYFCASSVRHTGSGNTIYFGEGSWLTVV.

This clone has a count of ten or more. The read ends 3 residues early relative to the CDR3; the germline J gene fills the gap. The chain recombines TRBV18 with TRBJ2-7; 9 nucleotides agree with TRBD1. V dropped 2 bases and J dropped 4; count of bases not matched to a gene: 3. CDR1 KGHSH and CDR2 LQKENI come from the germline V gene. CDR3 size: 14 residues. Partial CDR3 DNA: TGTGCCAGCTCACCAATGGACAGGGGTTACGAG. It specifies CASSPMDRGYE. The entire CDR3 sequence reads CASSPMDRGYEQYF.

This clone was found many times. The read falls 3 residues short of the CDR3 end, and the missing part is taken from the germline J gene. This sequence joins TRBV5-1 and TRBJ2-7; 9 nucleotides align to TRBD1. The CDR3 has 15 amino acids. Trimming removed 3 bases from V and 2 bases from J; junction bases left unmatched: 6. CDR1 and CDR2 (germline): SGHRS, YFSETQ. The covered CDR3 bases are TGCGCCAGCAGCTCGGGACAGGGAGGCGCCTACGAG. Translating it yields CASSSGQGGAYE. The complete CDR3 protein is CASSSGQGGAYEQYF.

The table lists this clone with many counts. Read coverage stops 3 residues before the CDR3 terminus; the germline J gene supplies the remainder. The chain is built from TRBV7-3 and TRBJ2-2, with a possible D match to TRBD1 (6 bases). Germline V gene lookup returns CDR1 SGHTA and CDR2 FQGTGA. There are 13 residues in the CDR3. Trimming took 5 bases from V and 6 from J, leaving 10 bases between them. The sequenced CDR3 bases are TGTGCCAGCAGCCTACAGGGAGCCGGGGAG. This sequence encodes CASSLQGAGE. The full CDR3 protein is CASSLQGAGELFF.

This clone was counted at least ten times. The read halts 3 residues ahead of the CDR3 end, with the missing end drawn from the germline J gene. The chain carries TRBV6-1 and TRBJ1-3; D possibly corresponds to TRBD1 (5 bases). CDR1 is MNHNS and CDR2 is SASEGT in the germline V gene. CDR3 size: 15 residues. V was pared by 0 bases and J by 4 bases, with 10 bases between. The CDR3 is CASSEAPGSGNTIYF. The DNA read from the CDR3 is TGTGCCAGCAGTGAAGCGCCAGGGTCCGGAAACACC.

The table lists this clone with many counts. The read gets to within 3 residues of the CDR3 end, and the germline J gene fills in the rest. This chain joins TRBV7-3 and TRBJ1-1; a possible D gene is TRBD1 (5 bases). From germline, CDR1 is SGHTA and CDR2 FQGTGA. V lost 2 bases to trimming and J lost 3 bases, with 7 bases between them. This CDR3 has 13 amino acids. CDR3 amino acids: CASSLQQDTEAFF. CDR3 bases read: TGTGCCAGCAGCTTACAACAGGACACTGAA. Full variable domain (missing parts from reference TRBV7-3 and TRBJ1-1): GAGVSQTPSNKVTEKGKYVELRCDPISGHTALYWYRQSLGQGPEFLIYFQGTGAADDSGLPNDRFFAVRPEGSVSTLKIQRTERGDSAVYLCASSLQQDTEAFFGQGTRLTVV.

This clone appeared many times. The CDR3 end lies 3 residues beyond the end of the read and is filled in from the germline J gene. The chain couples TRBV5-6 to TRBJ2-2; no reliable D call. Germline CDR1 and CDR2: SGHDT and YYEEEE. Trimming removed 4 bases at V and 6 bases at J, with 7 bases between. The CDR3 runs 12 residues. CDR3: CASSSPPGELFF. Incomplete CDR3 DNA: TGTGCCAGCAGCAGCCCCCCCGGGGAG.

In this sample, this clone turned up many times. The CDR3 end is not reached by the read, which stops 3 residues before it; the germline J gene fills it in. The rearrangement links TRBV2 to TRBJ1-5, with 7 bases aligning to TRBD1. V lost 6 bases to trimming and J lost 6 bases; unmatched junction nucleotides: 5. There are 13 residues in the CDR3. Germline V gene sequence: CDR1 SNHLY, CDR2 FYNNEI. The sequenced CDR3 bases are TGTGCCAGCAGCAGGGGGATAGGTCAGCCC. This translates into CASSRGIGQP. The whole CDR3 reads CASSRGIGQPQHF.

This clone has a count of ten or more. The observed sequence ends 3 residues before the CDR3 terminus, with the missing tail filled in from the germline J gene. This chain connects TRBV18 to TRBJ2-3, with D uncertain. V lost 2 bases and J lost 0, with 12 bases in between. The CDR3 has 16 amino acids. Per the germline V gene, CDR1 is KGHSH and CDR2 is LQKENI. CDR3 DNA (partial): TGTGCCAGCTCACCAGGGCCCGTCGGAAGCACAGATACG. Its protein product is CASSPGPVGSTDT. The CDR3 in full is CASSPGPVGSTDTQYF. Variable domain in full (rest from reference TRBV18 and TRBJ2-3): NAGVMQNPRHLVRRRGQEARLRCSPMKGHSHVYWYRQLPEEGLKFMVYLQKENIIDESGMPKERFSAEFPKEGPSILRIQQVVRGDSAAYFCASSPGPVGSTDTQYFGPGTRLTVL.

There are many counts of this clone. The read ends 3 residues shy of where the CDR3 ends; the end is completed using the germline J gene. The chain carries TRBV20-1 and TRBJ1-2; TRBD1 agrees at 7 bases. There are 14 residues in the CDR3. Germline V gives CDR1 DFQATT, CDR2 SNEGSKA (reference sequence). CDR3 bases read: TGCAGTGCTAGAGATCAGAGGGGGCCACAGGGC. Protein sequence: CSARDQRGPQG. The entire CDR3 sequence reads CSARDQRGPQGYTF.

There are many counts of this clone. The sequenced fragment ends 3 residues before the CDR3 boundary, so the rest is inferred from the germline J gene. The chain links TRBV6-2 or TRBV6-3 to TRBJ2-7; TRBD2 aligns across 13 bases. CDR3 size: 16 residues. V lost 5 bases, J lost 2 bases, and 6 bases stayed unmatched. CDR1 is MNHEY and CDR2 is SVGEGT in the germline V gene. CDR3 in amino acids: CASSRRLAGGAYEQYF. The sequenced CDR3 bases are TGTGCCAGCAGTCGCCGACTAGCGGGGGGCGCCTACGAG.

In its sample, this clone was seen many times. CDR3 loop: CSAHEGVLHNEQFF. The sequenced part of the CDR3 DNA is TGCAGTGCTCACGAGGGGGTCTTACACAATGAG. This chain connects TRBV20-1 to TRBJ2-1; the D gene is possibly TRBD1 (6 bases). The read is 3 residues too short to cover the CDR3 end, so that end is filled in from the germline J gene. The V gene lost 5 bases and the J gene lost 5 bases, with 16 bases spanning the gap. The CDR3 sequence is 14 residues long. The germline V gene has CDR1 DFQATT and CDR2 SNEGSKA (reference sequence).

This clone appeared many times. The CDR3 is cut off 3 residues early in the read; its end comes from the germline J gene. V and J are TRBV10-3 and TRBJ2-2; D gene uncertain. Per germline, CDR1 ENHRY and CDR2 SYGVKD. This CDR3 contains 14 residues. CDR3 DNA (partial): TGTGCCATCAGTGAGTCGAACTCGGCTCCAGGG. Translation: CAISESNSAPG. The full-length CDR3 reads as CAISESNSAPGLFF.

This clone appeared a few times. The read gets to within 3 residues of the CDR3 end, and the germline J gene fills in the rest. The chain recombines TRBV7-4 with TRBJ2-5; 9 bases align to TRBD2. This CDR3 comprises 16 residues. The germline V gene has CDR1 SGHVT and CDR2 SQSDAQ. The V and J ends lost 2 bases and 0 bases, in that order; junction bases with no gene match: 4. The CDR3 spells CASSLSSGGYQETQYF. Incomplete CDR3 DNA: TGTGCCAGCAGCTTAAGTAGCGGGGGCTACCAAGAGACC.

The sample holds many counts of this clone. The read ends 3 residues early relative to the CDR3; the germline J gene fills the gap. The rearrangement uses TRBV7-2 and TRBJ2-4, with 10 bases matching TRBD2. The junction had 6 bases not matched to a gene; V was cut back by 5 bases and J by 8 bases. This CDR3 is 14 amino acids long. CDR1 and CDR2 from the germline V gene are SGHTA and FQGNSA. The part of the CDR3 DNA that was read is TGTGCCAGCAGCAGGACTAGCGGAACAGACATT. It encodes CASSRTSGTDI. In full, the CDR3 reads CASSRTSGTDIQYF.

The table lists this clone with many counts. Coverage ceases 3 residues before the CDR3 finishes, and the germline J gene fills in the end. The rearrangement uses TRBV6-2 or TRBV6-3 and TRBJ1-5; 10 nucleotides agree with TRBD1. V lost 6 bases and J lost 7; bases outside the gene matches: 9. The CDR3 covers 15 residues. Germline CDR1 is MNHEY and CDR2 is SVGEGT. The CDR3 DNA, read in part, is TGTGCCAGCAGAAGCGGACAGGGGGTTGGCCAGCCC. Translated, it gives CASRSGQGVGQP. The whole CDR3 protein reads CASRSGQGVGQPQHF.